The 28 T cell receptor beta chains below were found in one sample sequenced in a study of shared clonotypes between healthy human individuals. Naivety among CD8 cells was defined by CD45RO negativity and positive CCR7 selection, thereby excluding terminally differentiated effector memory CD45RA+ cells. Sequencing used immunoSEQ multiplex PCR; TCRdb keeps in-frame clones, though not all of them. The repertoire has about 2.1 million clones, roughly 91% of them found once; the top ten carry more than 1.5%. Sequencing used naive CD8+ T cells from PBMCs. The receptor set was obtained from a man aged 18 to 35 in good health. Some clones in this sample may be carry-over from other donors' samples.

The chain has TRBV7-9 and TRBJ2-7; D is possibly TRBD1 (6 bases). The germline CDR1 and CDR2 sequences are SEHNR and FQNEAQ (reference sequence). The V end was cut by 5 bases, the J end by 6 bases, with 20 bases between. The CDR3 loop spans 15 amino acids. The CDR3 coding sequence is TGTGCCAGCAGCCAGCCTGACCGGGACACAGGCGAGCAGTACTTC. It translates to CASSQPDRDTGEQYF.

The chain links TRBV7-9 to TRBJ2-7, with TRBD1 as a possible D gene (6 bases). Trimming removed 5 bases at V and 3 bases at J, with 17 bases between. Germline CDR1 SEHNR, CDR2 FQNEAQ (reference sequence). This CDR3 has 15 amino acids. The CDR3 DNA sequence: TGTGCCAGCAGCATTCCTCCCGGACAGAACTACGAGCAGTACTTC. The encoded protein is CASSIPPGQNYEQYF.

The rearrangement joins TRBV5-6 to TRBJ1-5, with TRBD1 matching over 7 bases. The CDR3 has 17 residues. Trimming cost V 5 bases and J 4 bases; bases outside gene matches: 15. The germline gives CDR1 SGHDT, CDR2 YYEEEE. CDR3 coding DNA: TGTGCCAGCAGTGAATTGGGGGGCGGGACAGTTAATCAGCCCCAGCATTTT. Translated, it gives CASSELGGGTVNQPQHF.

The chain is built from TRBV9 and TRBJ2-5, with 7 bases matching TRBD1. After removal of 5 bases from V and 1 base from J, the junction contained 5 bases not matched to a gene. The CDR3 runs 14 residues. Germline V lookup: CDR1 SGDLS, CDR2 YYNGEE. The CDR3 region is CASSLQGIQETQYF. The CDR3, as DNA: TGTGCCAGCAGTCTACAGGGGATCCAAGAGACCCAGTACTTC.

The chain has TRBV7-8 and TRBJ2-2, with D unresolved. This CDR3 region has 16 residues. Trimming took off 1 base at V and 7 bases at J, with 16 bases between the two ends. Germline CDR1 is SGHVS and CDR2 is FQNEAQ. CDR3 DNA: TGTGCCAGCAGCTTAGTGTCTAGTGGATCGAGCGGGGAGCTGTTTTTT. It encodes CASSLVSSGSSGELFF.

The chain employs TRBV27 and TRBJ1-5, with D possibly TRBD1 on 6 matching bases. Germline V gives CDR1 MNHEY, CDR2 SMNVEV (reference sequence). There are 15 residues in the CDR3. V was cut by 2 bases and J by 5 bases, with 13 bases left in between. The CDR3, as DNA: TGTGCCAGCAGTTTAAGCCCGGGGGCTTATCAGCCCCAGCATTTT. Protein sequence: CASSLSPGAYQPQHF.

CDR3 protein: CSVEVRTNILPTDTQYF. The CDR3 DNA sequence: TGCAGCGTTGAAGTGAGGACCAACATCCTTCCCACAGATACGCAGTATTTT. V is TRBV29-1 and J is TRBJ2-3; D gene unclear. This CDR3 is built from 17 residues. CDR1 SQVTM and CDR2 ANQGSEA come from the germline V gene. V was cut by 1 base and J by 2 bases, with 19 bases left in between.

CDR3 coding DNA: TGTGCCAGCAGCCCACCGACTAGCTGGGGGCACAATGAGCAGTTCTTC. As protein: CASSPPTSWGHNEQFF. The chain employs TRBV9 and TRBJ2-1; tentative D call: TRBD2 (7 bases). Trimming took off 4 bases at V and 5 bases at J, with 19 bases between the two ends. This CDR3 comprises 16 residues. CDR1 is SGDLS, CDR2 YYNGEE, per germline. The full variable domain, rest sourced from reference TRBV9 and TRBJ2-1, is DSGVTQTPKHLITATGQRVTLRCSPRSGDLSVYWYQQSLDQGLQFLIQYYNGEERAKGNILERFSAQQFPDLHSELNLSSLELGDSALYFCASSPPTSWGHNEQFFGPGTRLTVL.

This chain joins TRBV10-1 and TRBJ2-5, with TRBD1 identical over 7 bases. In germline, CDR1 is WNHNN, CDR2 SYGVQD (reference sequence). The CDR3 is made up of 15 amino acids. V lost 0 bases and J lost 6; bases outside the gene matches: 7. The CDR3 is CASSESVVGGQTQYF. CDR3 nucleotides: TGCGCCAGCAGTGAGTCGGTGGTAGGGGGCCAGACCCAGTACTTC.

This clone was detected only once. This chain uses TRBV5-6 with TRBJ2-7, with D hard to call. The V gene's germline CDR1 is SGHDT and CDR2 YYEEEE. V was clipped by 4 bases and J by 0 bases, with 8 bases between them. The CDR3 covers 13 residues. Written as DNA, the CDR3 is TGTGCCAGCAGCGGGCGGAACTCCTACGAGCAGTACTTC. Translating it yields CASSGRNSYEQYF.

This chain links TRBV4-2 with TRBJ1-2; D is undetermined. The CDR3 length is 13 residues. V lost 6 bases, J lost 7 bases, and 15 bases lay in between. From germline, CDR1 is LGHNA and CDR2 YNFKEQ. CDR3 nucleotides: TGTGCCAGCAGACCCGACGTGACATCTGGCTACACCTTC. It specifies CASRPDVTSGYTF.

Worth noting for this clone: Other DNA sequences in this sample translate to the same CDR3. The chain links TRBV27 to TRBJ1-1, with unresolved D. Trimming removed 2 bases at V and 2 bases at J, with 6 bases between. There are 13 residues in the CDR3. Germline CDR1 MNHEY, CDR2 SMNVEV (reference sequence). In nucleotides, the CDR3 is TGTGCCAGCAGTTTAGGAGGAAACACTGAAGCTTTCTTT. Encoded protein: CASSLGGNTEAFF.

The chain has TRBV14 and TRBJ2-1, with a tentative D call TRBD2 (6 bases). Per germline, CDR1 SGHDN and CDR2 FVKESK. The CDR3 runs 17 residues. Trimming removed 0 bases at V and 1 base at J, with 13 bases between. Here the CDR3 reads CASSQDPRDISYNEQFF. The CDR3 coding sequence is TGTGCCAGCAGCCAAGATCCGCGGGATATTTCCTACAATGAGCAGTTCTTC.

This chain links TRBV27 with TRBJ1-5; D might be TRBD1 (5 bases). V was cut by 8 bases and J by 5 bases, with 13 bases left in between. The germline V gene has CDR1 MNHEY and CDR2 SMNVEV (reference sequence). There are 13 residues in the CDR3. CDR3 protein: CASGPRGDQPQHF. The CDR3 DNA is TGTGCCAGCGGACCTCGGGGGGATCAGCCCCAGCATTTT.

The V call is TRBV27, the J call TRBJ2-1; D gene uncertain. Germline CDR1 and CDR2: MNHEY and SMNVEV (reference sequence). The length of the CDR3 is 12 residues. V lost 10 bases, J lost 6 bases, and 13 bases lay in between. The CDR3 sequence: CATNPPRNEQFF. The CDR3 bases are TGTGCCACCAACCCGCCGCGCAATGAGCAGTTCTTC.

Written as DNA, the CDR3 is TGTGCCAGCAGCTTGGAGAGGATCGACGAGCAGTACTTC. Protein sequence: CASSLERIDEQYF. This rearrangement joins TRBV5-4 to TRBJ2-7, with D unresolved. Germline V CDR1 and CDR2: SGHNT, YYREEE (reference sequence). The CDR3 extends over 13 amino acids. V was trimmed by 0 bases and J by 5 bases, leaving 9 bases between them.

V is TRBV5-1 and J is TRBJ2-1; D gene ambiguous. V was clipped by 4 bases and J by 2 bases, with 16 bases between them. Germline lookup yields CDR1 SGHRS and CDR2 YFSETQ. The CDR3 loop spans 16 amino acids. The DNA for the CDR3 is TGCGCCAGCAGCCCTACAGCGCGGAAACCCTACAATGAGCAGTTCTTC. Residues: CASSPTARKPYNEQFF.

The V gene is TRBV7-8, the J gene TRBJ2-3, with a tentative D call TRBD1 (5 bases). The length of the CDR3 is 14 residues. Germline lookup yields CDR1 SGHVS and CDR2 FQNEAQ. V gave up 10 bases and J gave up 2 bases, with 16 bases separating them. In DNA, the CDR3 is TGTGCCACTATCCAAGACAGATACACAGATACGCAGTATTTT. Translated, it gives CATIQDRYTDTQYF.

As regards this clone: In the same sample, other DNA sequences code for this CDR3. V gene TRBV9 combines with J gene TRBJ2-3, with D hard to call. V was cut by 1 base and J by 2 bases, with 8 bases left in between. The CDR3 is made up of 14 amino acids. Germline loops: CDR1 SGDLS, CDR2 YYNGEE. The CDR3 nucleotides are TGTGCCAGCAGCGTATCAGGTAACACAGATACGCAGTATTTT. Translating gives CASSVSGNTDTQYF.

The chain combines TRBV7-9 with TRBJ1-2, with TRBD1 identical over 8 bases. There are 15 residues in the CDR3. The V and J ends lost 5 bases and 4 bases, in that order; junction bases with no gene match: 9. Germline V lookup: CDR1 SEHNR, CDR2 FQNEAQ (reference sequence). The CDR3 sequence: CASSLRTGPAYGYTF. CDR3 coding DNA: TGTGCCAGCAGCCTCCGGACAGGGCCTGCCTATGGCTACACCTTC.

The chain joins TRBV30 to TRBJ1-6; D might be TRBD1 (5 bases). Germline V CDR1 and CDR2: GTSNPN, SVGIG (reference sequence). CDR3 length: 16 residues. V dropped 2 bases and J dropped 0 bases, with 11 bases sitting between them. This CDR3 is CAWSSGISSYNSPLHF. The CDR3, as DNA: TGTGCCTGGAGTTCAGGGATTAGCTCCTATAATTCACCCCTCCACTTT.

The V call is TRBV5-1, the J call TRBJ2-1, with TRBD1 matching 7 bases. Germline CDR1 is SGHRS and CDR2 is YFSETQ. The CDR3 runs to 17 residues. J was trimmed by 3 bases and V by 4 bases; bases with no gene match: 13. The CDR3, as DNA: TGCGCCAGCAGCACGATACACCGGGACAGCAACTACAATGAGCAGTTCTTC. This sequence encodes CASSTIHRDSNYNEQFF.

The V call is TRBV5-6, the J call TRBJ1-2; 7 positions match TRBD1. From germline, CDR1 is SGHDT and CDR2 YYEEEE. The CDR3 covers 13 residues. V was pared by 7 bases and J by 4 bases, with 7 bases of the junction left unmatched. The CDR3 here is CASGTGDPYGYTF. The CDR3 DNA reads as TGTGCCAGCGGAACAGGGGATCCCTATGGCTACACCTTC.

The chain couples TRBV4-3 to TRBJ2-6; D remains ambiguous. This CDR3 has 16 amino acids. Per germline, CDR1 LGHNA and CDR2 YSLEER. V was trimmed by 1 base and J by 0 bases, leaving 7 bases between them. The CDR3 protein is CASSQVLNSGANVLTF. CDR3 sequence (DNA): TGCGCCAGCAGCCAAGTACTCAACTCTGGGGCCAACGTCCTGACTTTC.

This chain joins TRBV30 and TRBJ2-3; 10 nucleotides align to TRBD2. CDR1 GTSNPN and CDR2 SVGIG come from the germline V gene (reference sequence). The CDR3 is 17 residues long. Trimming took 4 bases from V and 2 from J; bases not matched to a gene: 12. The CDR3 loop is CAWIKGLLAGNTDTQYF. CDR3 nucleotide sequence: TGTGCCTGGATCAAAGGCTTACTAGCGGGAAACACAGATACGCAGTATTTT.

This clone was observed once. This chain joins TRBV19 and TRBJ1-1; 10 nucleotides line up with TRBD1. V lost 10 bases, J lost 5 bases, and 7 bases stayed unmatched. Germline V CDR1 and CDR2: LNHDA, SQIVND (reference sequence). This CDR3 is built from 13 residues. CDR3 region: CATRTGGGTEAFF. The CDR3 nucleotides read TGTGCCACACGGACAGGGGGAGGGACTGAAGCTTTCTTT.

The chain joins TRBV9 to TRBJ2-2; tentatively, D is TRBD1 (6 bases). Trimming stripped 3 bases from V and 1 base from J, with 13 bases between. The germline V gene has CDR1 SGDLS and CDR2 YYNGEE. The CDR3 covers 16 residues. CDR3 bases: TGTGCCAGCAGCGAGCCAATGACAGGGAACACCGGGGAGCTGTTTTTT. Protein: CASSEPMTGNTGELFF.

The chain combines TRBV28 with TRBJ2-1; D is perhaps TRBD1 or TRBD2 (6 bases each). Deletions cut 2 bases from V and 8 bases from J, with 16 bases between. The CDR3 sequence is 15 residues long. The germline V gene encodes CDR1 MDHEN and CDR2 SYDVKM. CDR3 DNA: TGTGCCAGCAGTTTAGGGGGGCGCATGATCCATGAGCAGTTCTTC. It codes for CASSLGGRMIHEQFF. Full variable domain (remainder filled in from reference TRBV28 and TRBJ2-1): DVKVTQSSRYLVKRTGEKVFLECVQDMDHENMFWYRQDPGLGLRLIYFSYDVKMKEKGDIPEGYSVSREKKERFSLILESASTNQTSMYLCASSLGGRMIHEQFFGPGTRLTVL.